The present T cell receptor beta chain was sequenced within a study of T cell responses to AZD1222 COVID-19 vaccine. Worth noting for this clone: Its target is not known.

TCRdb's table, derived via immunoSEQ multiplex PCR, lists solely in-frame clones and lacks some. This sample has approximately 110,000 clones, with 70% to 90% found just once. Study-level results: Within unmutated variant regions lay the reported targets of nearly half of spike-specific TCRs. Only after the peak T cell response were repertoires sampled.

The source was peripheral blood, collected on day 0 of AZD1222 vaccination. The sequence came from an adult in good health.

CDR3 nucleotide sequence: TGTGCCAGCAGTGAACGGCCCATTAATGAAAAACTGTTTTTT. This sequence encodes CASSERPINEKLFF. This sequence joins TRBV6-1 and TRBJ1-4; D unclear. Trimming cost V 2 bases and J 4 bases, with 8 bases left between them. The CDR3 loop spans 14 amino acids. Germline V gives CDR1 MNHNS, CDR2 SASEGT.